A selection of T cell receptor beta chains follows, all from one sample in a study of T cells in Graves' hyperthyroidism and ophthalmopathy. From the multiplex PCR reads, TCRdb called clonotypes with MiXCR, one entry per CDR3 protein. The table shows approximately 610,000 distinct CDR3 sequences, with roughly 14% occurring only once. Sequenced: blood. The receptor set was obtained from a woman aged 40 to 50 with Graves' ophthalmopathy. Each CDR3 is given with its conserved first and last residue. The D gene is left open where the match is weak. Clone size appears in some rows only: once, few, many, or a class for an expanded clone.

V	size	J	D	CDR3	DNA
TRBV6-1	many	TRBJ2-7	.	CASSPSTAFSYEQYF	TGTGCCAGCAGCCCCTCCACGGCATTCTCCTACGAGCAGTACTTC
TRBV19	few	TRBJ1-1	.	CATSHLASTEAFF	TGTGCCACCTCCCACCTTGCGAGCACTGAAGCTTTCTTT
TRBV11-3	many	TRBJ1-3	TRBD1	CASSHLMGQDFGNTIYF	TGTGCCAGCAGCCACCTTATGGGACAGGATTTCGGAAACACCATATATTTT
TRBV19	many	TRBJ2-5	.	CASSITPRETQYF	TGTGCCAGTAGTATAACGCCACGGGAGACCCAGTACTTC
TRBV20-1	.	TRBJ1-1	TRBD1	CSAGQYGTAEIPEAFF	TGCAGTGCCGGTCAATACGGGACAGCAGAGATTCCTGAAGCTTTCTTT
TRBV12-3/TRBV12-4	.	TRBJ2-7	.	CANSHNLYEQYF	TGTGCCAACAGCCACAACCTCTACGAGCAGTACTTC
TRBV28	many	TRBJ1-2	.	CASSSTPSNYGYTF	TGTGCCAGCAGTTCAACACCGTCTAACTATGGCTACACCTTC
TRBV7-9	many	TRBJ1-1	.	CASSLQGPTEAFF	TGTGCCAGCAGCCTGCAGGGGCCCACTGAAGCTTTCTTT
TRBV9	many	TRBJ2-5	.	CASSEGAGGQETQYF	TGTGCCAGCAGCGAGGGGGCGGGGGGCCAAGAGACCCAGTACTTC
TRBV5-1	.	TRBJ2-7	.	CASSYRVDGYYEQYF	TGCGCCAGCAGCTACAGGGTTGACGGCTACTACGAGCAGTACTTC
TRBV6-2/TRBV6-3	few	TRBJ1-6	TRBD1	CASSPQFRDRGRGWSSPLHF	TGTGCCAGCAGTCCCCAATTCCGGGACAGGGGGCGAGGTTGGAGTTCACCCCTCCACTTT
TRBV7-2	few	TRBJ2-3	TRBD2	CASSTGLAGGRQYF	TGTGCCAGCAGCACGGGACTAGCGGGAGGTCGACAGTATTTT
TRBV11-2	many	TRBJ1-4	TRBD1	CASSWDRVGEKLFF	TGTGCCAGCAGCTGGGACAGGGTGGGTGAAAAACTGTTTTTT
TRBV28	many	TRBJ2-7	.	CASSFYPGTANLEQYF	TGTGCCAGCAGTTTCTACCCCGGGACTGCAAACCTCGAGCAGTACTTC
TRBV5-1	few	TRBJ2-5	.	CASSYASETQYF	TGCGCCAGCAGCTACGCGAGTGAGACCCAGTACTTC
TRBV19	.	TRBJ2-5	.	CASSPGQSSETQYF	TGTGCCAGTAGTCCCGGACAGAGCTCGGAGACCCAGTACTTC
TRBV6-2/TRBV6-3	.	TRBJ1-5	.	CAGSDPNQPQHF	TGTGCCGGCTCAGACCCCAATCAGCCCCAGCATTTT
TRBV12-3/TRBV12-4	.	TRBJ2-2	.	CASSPPVFGVTGELFF	TGTGCCAGCAGTCCCCCGGTGTTTGGTGTCACCGGGGAGCTGTTTTTT
TRBV28	.	TRBJ1-1	.	CASSLFSSTEAFF	TGTGCCAGCAGTTTATTTTCGAGCACTGAAGCTTTCTTT
TRBV12-3/TRBV12-4	.	TRBJ2-2	.	CASMGGPGELFF	TGTGCCAGCATGGGCGGCCCCGGGGAGCTGTTTTTT
TRBV20-1	many	TRBJ2-7	TRBD2	CSARDPAGGGYEQYF	TGCAGTGCTAGAGATCCTGCGGGAGGGGGCTACGAGCAGTACTTC
TRBV3-1	few	TRBJ2-5	.	CASSQVTGTQETQYF	TGTGCCAGCAGCCAAGTAACAGGGACCCAAGAGACCCAGTACTTC
TRBV30	.	TRBJ1-1	.	CAWSGGVTEAFF	TGTGCCTGGAGTGGGGGCGTCACTGAAGCTTTCTTT
TRBV29-1	.	TRBJ1-5	.	CSVAGQLNQPQHF	TGCAGCGTTGCCGGACAGCTCAATCAGCCCCAGCATTTT
TRBV6-1	many	TRBJ2-7	TRBD1	CASSKIGQAYEQYF	TGTGCCAGCAGTAAAATAGGACAGGCCTACGAGCAGTACTTC
TRBV6-5	.	TRBJ1-1	TRBD1	CASSYRTGVPEAFF	TGTGCCAGCAGTTACAGGACAGGGGTTCCCGAAGCTTTCTTT
TRBV6-5	many	TRBJ1-3	.	CASSSPRGGGANTIYF	TGTGCCAGCAGTTCCCCCAGAGGAGGGGGAGCAAACACCATATATTTT
TRBV18	.	TRBJ2-7	TRBD1	CASSPQTGEEQYF	TGTGCCAGCTCACCTCAGACAGGGGAAGAGCAGTACTTC
TRBV6-5	many	TRBJ2-2	TRBD1	CASSSQQGSGELFF	TGTGCCAGCAGTTCCCAACAGGGGTCCGGGGAGCTGTTTTTT
TRBV6-5	many	TRBJ1-1	.	CASSYGTVWGTEAFF	TGTGCCAGCAGTTACGGGACCGTATGGGGCACTGAAGCTTTCTTT
TRBV12-3/TRBV12-4	.	TRBJ1-5	.	CASSRPGEPQHF	TGTGCCAGCAGTCGACCGGGGGAGCCCCAGCATTTT
TRBV6-1	many	TRBJ2-7	.	CASSLDGGFSYEQYF	TGTGCCAGCAGCTTGGACGGGGGATTCTCCTACGAGCAGTACTTC
TRBV30	many	TRBJ2-7	TRBD1	CAWADRVREQYF	TGTGCCTGGGCTGACAGGGTACGAGAGCAGTACTTC
TRBV5-1	.	TRBJ2-1	TRBD2	CASTPSGLYNEQFF	TGCGCCAGCACTCCTAGCGGGCTGTACAATGAGCAGTTCTTC
TRBV9	few	TRBJ2-2	.	CASSSPEVGTDTGELFF	TGTGCCAGCAGCTCCCCCGAGGTGGGGACGGACACCGGGGAGCTGTTTTTT
TRBV27	few	TRBJ2-6	.	CASTKGGSGANVLTF	TGTGCCAGCACCAAAGGGGGTTCTGGGGCCAACGTCCTGACTTTC
TRBV5-1	few	TRBJ2-7	.	CASSSDGGTGYEQYF	TGCGCCAGCAGCTCGGACGGGGGCACAGGCTATGAGCAGTACTTC
TRBV12-3/TRBV12-4	few	TRBJ2-7	.	CASSLVGGETYEQYF	TGTGCCAGCAGTTTAGTCGGGGGTGAGACCTACGAGCAGTACTTC
TRBV6-5	many	TRBJ2-6	.	CASRPSSQGLVSGANVLTF	TGTGCCAGCAGACCTTCCTCGCAGGGGCTAGTCTCTGGGGCCAACGTCCTGACTTTC
TRBV3-1	many	TRBJ2-5	TRBD2	CASSRFSTSGSQETQYF	TGTGCCAGCAGCCGCTTCTCGACTAGCGGGTCCCAAGAGACCCAGTACTTC
TRBV2	many	TRBJ1-2	.	CASTDYGYTF	TGTGCCAGCACTGACTATGGCTACACCTTC
TRBV7-6	many	TRBJ2-3	.	CASSLIAGTDTQYF	TGTGCCAGCAGCTTAATAGCGGGCACAGATACGCAGTATTTT
TRBV7-9	few	TRBJ2-7	.	CASSLDRETSYEQYF	TGTGCCAGCAGCTTAGACAGGGAGACGTCCTACGAGCAGTACTTC
TRBV20-1	many	TRBJ2-2	TRBD2	CSAPMPQGTSGRAVTGELFF	TGCAGTGCCCCTATGCCCCAAGGGACTAGCGGGAGGGCCGTCACCGGGGAGCTGTTTTTT
TRBV20-1	few	TRBJ1-3	.	CSAPIGGPGNTIYF	TGCAGTGCCCCTATAGGGGGGCCTGGAAACACCATATATTTT
TRBV25-1	many	TRBJ2-5	TRBD2	CASSDTLAGETQYF	TGTGCCAGCAGTGACACACTAGCGGGGGAGACCCAGTACTTC
TRBV12-3/TRBV12-4	.	TRBJ1-5	.	CASSTLLGGNNQPQHF	TGTGCCAGCAGCACTCTCTTAGGGGGGAACAATCAGCCCCAGCATTTT
TRBV27	.	TRBJ2-7	TRBD2	CASSLRRGLVSNEQYF	TGTGCCAGCAGTTTACGTAGGGGACTAGTATCCAACGAGCAGTACTTC
TRBV24-1	.	TRBJ1-1	TRBD1	CATPLLSSGGGRSTEAFF	TGTGCCACCCCTCTCTTGTCTTCAGGGGGAGGTCGGAGCACTGAAGCTTTCTTT
TRBV7-2	.	TRBJ2-7	.	CSSSWPSHYEQYF	TGTTCCAGCAGCTGGCCCTCGCACTACGAGCAGTACTTC
TRBV28	many	TRBJ1-1	.	CASVQAAMNTEAFF	TGTGCCAGCGTACAGGCAGCGATGAACACTGAAGCTTTCTTT
TRBV28	many	TRBJ1-1	.	CASEGLEYLNTEAFF	TGTGCCAGTGAAGGTCTTGAGTATTTGAACACTGAAGCTTTCTTT
TRBV13	.	TRBJ1-1	TRBD1	CALGTGLGSEAFF	TGTGCCTTAGGGACAGGACTAGGGTCTGAAGCTTTCTTT